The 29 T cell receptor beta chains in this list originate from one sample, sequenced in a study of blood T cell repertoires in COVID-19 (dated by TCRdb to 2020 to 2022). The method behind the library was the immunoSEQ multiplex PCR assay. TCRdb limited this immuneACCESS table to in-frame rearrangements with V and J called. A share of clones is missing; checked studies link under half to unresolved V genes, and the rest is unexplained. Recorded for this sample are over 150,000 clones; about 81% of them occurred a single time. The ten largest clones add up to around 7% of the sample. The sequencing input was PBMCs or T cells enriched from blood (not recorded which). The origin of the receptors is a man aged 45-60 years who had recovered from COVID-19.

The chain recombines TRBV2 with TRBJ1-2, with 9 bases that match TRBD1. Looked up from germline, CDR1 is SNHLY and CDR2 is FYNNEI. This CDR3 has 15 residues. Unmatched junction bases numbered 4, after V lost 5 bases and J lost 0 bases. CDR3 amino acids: CASSYRDRANYGYTF. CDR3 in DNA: TGTGCCAGCAGTTACCGGGACAGGGCTAACTATGGCTACACCTTC.

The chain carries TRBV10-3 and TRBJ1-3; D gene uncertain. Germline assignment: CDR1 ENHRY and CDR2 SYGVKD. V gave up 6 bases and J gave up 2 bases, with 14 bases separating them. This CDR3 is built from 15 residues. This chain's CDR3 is CAIRAVTRAGNTIYF. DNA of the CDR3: TGTGCCATCAGGGCCGTGACTCGGGCTGGAAACACCATATATTTT.

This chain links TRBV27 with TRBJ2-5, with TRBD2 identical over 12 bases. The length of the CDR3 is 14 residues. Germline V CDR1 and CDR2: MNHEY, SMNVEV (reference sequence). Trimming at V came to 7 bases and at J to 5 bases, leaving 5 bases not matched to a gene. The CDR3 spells CASKGLAGGETQYF. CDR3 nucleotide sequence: TGTGCCAGCAAAGGCCTAGCGGGGGGGGAGACCCAGTACTTC.

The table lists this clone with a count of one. CDR3 DNA: TGTGCCAGTAGAACAGGGGGAAGGGCTGAAGCTTTCTTT. Its protein is CASRTGGRAEAFF. The V gene is TRBV19, the J gene TRBJ1-1; 8 bases are a match to TRBD1. Germline V gene lookup returns CDR1 LNHDA and CDR2 SQIVND (reference sequence). The CDR3 loop spans 13 amino acids. The J segment lost 6 bases and the V segment lost 6 bases, leaving 6 bases of the junction unmatched.

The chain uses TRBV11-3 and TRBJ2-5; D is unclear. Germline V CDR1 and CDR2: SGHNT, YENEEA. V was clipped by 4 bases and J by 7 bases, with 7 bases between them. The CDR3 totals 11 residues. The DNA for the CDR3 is TGTGCCAGCAGCTCTTCCAGGACCCAGTACTTC. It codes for CASSSSRTQYF.

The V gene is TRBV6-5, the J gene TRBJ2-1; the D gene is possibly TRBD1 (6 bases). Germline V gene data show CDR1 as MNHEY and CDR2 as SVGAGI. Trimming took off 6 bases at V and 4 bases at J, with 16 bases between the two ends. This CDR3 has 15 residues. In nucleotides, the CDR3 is TGTGCCAGCAGCCCCGACAGGAACTTATACAATGAGCAGTTCTTC. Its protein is CASSPDRNLYNEQFF.

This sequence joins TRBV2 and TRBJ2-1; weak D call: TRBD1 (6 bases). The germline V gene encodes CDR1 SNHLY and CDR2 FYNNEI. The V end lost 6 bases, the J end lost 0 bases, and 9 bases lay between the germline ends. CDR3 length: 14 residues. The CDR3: CASSDRSSYNEQFF. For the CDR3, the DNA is TGTGCCAGCAGCGACAGGAGCTCCTACAATGAGCAGTTCTTC.

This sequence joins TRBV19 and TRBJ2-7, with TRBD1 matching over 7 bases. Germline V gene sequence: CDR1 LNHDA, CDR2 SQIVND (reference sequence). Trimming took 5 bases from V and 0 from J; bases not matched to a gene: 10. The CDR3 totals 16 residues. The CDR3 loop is CASSPLGQWSSYEQYF. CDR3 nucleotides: TGTGCCAGTAGTCCCCTGGGACAGTGGAGCTCCTACGAGCAGTACTTC.

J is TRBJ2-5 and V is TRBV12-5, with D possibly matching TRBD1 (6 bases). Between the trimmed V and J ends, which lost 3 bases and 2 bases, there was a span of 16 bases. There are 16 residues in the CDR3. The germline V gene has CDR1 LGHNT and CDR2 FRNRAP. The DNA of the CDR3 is TGTGCTAGTGGTTTCTCCCGGGACACAGTACAAGAGACCCAGTACTTC. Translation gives CASGFSRDTVQETQYF.

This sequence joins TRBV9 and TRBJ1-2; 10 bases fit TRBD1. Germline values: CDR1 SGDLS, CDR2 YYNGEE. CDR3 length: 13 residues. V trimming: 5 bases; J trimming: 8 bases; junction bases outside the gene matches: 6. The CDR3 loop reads CASSAGQGEGYTF. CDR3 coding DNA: TGTGCCAGCAGTGCAGGACAGGGGGAAGGCTACACCTTC.

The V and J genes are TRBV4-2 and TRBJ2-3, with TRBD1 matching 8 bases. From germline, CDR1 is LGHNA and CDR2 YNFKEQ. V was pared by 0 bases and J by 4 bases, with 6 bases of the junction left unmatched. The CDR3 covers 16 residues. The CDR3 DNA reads TGTGCCAGCAGCCAAGATCTTGCAGGGGGCGCAGATACGCAGTATTTT. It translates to CASSQDLAGGADTQYF.

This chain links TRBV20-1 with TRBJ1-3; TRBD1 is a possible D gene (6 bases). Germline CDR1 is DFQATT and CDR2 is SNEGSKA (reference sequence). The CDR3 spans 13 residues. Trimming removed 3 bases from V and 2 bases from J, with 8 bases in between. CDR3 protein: CSASAGAGNTIYF. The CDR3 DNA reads TGCAGTGCTAGTGCAGGGGCTGGAAACACCATATATTTT.

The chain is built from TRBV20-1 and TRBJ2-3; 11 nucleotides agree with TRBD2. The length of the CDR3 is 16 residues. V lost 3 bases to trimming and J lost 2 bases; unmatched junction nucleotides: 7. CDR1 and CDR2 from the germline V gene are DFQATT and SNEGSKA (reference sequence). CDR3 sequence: CSASGLAGGHTDTQYF. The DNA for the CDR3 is TGCAGTGCTAGTGGGCTAGCGGGGGGCCACACAGATACGCAGTATTTT.

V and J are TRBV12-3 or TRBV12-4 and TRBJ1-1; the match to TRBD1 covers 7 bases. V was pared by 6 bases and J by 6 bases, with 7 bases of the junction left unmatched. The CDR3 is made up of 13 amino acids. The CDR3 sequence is CASRLQTGSEAFF. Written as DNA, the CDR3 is TGTGCCAGCAGGCTCCAGACAGGGTCTGAAGCTTTCTTT.

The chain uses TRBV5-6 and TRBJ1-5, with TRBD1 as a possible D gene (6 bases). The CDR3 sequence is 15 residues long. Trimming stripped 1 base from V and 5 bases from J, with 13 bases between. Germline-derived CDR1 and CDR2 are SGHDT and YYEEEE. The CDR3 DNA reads TGTGCCAGCAGCTTGCGGGGGGCGCGGGATCAGCCCCAGCATTTT. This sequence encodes CASSLRGARDQPQHF.

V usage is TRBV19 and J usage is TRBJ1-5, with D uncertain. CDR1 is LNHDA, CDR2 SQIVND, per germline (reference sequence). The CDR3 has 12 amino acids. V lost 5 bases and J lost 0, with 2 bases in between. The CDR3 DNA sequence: TGTGCCAGTAGTTATAGCAATCAGCCCCAGCATTTT. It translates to CASSYSNQPQHF.

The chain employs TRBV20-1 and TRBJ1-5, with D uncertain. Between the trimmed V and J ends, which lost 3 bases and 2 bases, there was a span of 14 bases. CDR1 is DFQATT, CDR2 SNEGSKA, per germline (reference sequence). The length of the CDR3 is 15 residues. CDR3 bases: TGCAGTGCTAGTAGCCGCCGGAGTGGCAATCAGCCCCAGCATTTT. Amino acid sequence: CSASSRRSGNQPQHF.

CDR3 sequence: CSTGAGAGELFF. In DNA, the CDR3 is TGCAGCACTGGGGCGGGGGCCGGGGAGCTGTTTTTT. J is TRBJ2-2 and V is TRBV29-1; 7 bases are a match to TRBD2. The length of the CDR3 is 12 residues. Germline assignment: CDR1 SQVTM and CDR2 ANQGSEA. V shed 8 bases, J shed 6 bases, and the junction held 6 bases outside the gene matches.

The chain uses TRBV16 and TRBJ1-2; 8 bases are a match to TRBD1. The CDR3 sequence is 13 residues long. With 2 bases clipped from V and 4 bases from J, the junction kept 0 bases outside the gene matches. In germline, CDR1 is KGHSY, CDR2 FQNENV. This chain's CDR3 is CASSQDRGYGYTF. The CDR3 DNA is TGTGCCAGCAGCCAAGACAGGGGCTATGGCTACACCTTC. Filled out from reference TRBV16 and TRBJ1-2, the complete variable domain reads GEEVAQTPKHLVRGEGQKAKLYCAPIKGHSYVFWYQQVLKNEFKFLISFQNENVFDETGMPKERFSAKCLPNSPCSLEIQATKLEDSAVYFCASSQDRGYGYTFGSGTRLTVV.

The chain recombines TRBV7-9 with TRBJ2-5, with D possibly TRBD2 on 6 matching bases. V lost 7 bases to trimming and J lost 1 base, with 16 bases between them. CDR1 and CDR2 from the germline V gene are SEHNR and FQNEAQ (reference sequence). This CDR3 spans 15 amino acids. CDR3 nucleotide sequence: TGTGCCAGCAACCGTCCCGTGGGACTCCAAGAGACCCAGTACTTC. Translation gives CASNRPVGLQETQYF.

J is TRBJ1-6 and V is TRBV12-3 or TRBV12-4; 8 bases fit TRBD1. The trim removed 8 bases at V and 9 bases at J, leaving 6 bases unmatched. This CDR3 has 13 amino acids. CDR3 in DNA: TGTGCCAGCTTTGCAGGGGGCATTTCACCCCTCCACTTT. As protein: CASFAGGISPLHF.

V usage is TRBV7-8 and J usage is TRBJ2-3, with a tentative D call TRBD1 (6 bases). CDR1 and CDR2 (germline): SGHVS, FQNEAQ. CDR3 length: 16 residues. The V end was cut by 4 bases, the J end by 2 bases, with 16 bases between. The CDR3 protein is CASSSFRDTDTDTQYF. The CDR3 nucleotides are TGTGCCAGCAGCTCATTCCGGGACACGGACACAGATACGCAGTATTTT.

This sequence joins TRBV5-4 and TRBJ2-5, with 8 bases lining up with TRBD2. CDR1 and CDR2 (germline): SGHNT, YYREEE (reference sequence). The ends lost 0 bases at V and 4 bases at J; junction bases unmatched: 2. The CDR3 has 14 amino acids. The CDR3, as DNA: TGTGCCAGCAGCTTGGCCGGACTAGCAGAGACCCAGTACTTC. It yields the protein CASSLAGLAETQYF.

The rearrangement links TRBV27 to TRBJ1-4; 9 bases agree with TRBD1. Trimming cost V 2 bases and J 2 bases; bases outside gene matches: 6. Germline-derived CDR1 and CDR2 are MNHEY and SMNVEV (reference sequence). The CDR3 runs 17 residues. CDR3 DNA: TGTGCCAGCAGTTTAACAGGGGGCGTGTACACTAATGAAAAACTGTTTTTT. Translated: CASSLTGGVYTNEKLFF. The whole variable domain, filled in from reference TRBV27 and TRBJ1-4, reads EAQVTQNPRYLITVTGKKLTVTCSQNMNHEYMSWYRQDPGLGLRQIYYSMNVEVTDKGDVPEGYKVSRKEKRNFPLILESPSPNQTSLYFCASSLTGGVYTNEKLFFGSGTQLSVL.

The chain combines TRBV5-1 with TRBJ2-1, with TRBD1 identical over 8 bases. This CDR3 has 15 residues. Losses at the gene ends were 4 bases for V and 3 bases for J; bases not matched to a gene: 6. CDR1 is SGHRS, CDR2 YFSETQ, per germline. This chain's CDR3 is CASSQGQGIYNEQFF. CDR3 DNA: TGCGCCAGCAGCCAAGGACAGGGTATCTACAATGAGCAGTTCTTC.

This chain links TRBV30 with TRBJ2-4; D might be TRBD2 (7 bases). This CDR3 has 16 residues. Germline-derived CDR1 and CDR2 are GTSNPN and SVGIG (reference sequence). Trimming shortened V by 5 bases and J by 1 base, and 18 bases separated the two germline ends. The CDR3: CAWDGGLAAAKNIQYF. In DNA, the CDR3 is TGTGCCTGGGATGGGGGGCTAGCGGCCGCCAAAAACATTCAGTACTTC.

Here the CDR3 reads CASSLSRVDNSPLHF. For the CDR3, the DNA is TGTGCCAGCAGCTTGAGCAGGGTCGATAATTCACCCCTCCACTTT. This chain connects TRBV5-4 to TRBJ1-6; possible D gene TRBD1, 5 bases. Per the germline V gene, CDR1 is SGHNT and CDR2 is YYREEE (reference sequence). V lost 1 base and J lost 5, with 10 bases in between. The CDR3 covers 15 residues.

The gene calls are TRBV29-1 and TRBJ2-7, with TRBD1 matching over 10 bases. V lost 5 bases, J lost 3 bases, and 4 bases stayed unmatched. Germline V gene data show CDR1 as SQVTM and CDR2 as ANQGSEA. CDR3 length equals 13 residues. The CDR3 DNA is TGCAGCGTTCTCCGGGACAGGGGCTACGAGCAGTACTTC. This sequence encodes CSVLRDRGYEQYF.

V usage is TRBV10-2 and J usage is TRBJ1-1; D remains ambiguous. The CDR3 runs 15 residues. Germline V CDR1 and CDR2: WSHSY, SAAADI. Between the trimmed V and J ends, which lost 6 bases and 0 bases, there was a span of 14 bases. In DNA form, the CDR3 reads TGCGCCAGCAGAGAATCAGGAATCGTGAACACTGAAGCTTTCTTT. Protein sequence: CASRESGIVNTEAFF.